This entry describes one T cell receptor (beta chain). Using immunoSEQ multiplex PCR, the repertoire was profiled, and TCRdb retains in-frame clones only, with some absent. This table has about 200,000 clones, just under 90% appearing once. This sample was included in a study of blood T cell repertoires in COVID-19. Germline V gene sequence: CDR1 MNHNS, CDR2 SASEGT. V lost 1 base, J lost 3 bases, and 7 bases stayed unmatched. The CDR3 totals 17 residues. Sequencing was done on a sample of peripheral blood. The TCR originated in a man in his sixties who had recovered from COVID-19. V usage is TRBV6-1 and J usage is TRBJ2-7; 12 bases are a match to TRBD1. CDR3 nucleotides: TGTGCCAGCAGTGAAGAGGGACAGGGGGCTATGGGCTACGAGCAGTACTTC. Encoded protein: CASSEEGQGAMGYEQYF.